These T cell receptor beta chains were read from a single sample in a study of T-cell reconstitution after alpha-beta-depleted transplantation in children. TCRdb called the PCR reads again in MiXCR, with one record for every CDR3 protein. The sample includes roughly 76,000 distinct CDR3 sequences, approximately 10% seen only once; the top ten take roughly 13%. The material sequenced was PBMCs, taken before TCRalphabeta/CD19-depleted stem cell transplant. The origin of the receptors is a boy aged 5 to 17 with acute myeloid leukemia, due to receive a stem cell transplant. The CDR3 runs from the conserved cysteine through the conserved F or W. A D gene is named only where the DNA matches it firmly. Clone size is stated in some rows and not others, as once, few, many or a class when expanded.

>TRBV21-1|NA|NA|TRBJ2-7
CASSKVGRDRGGEQYF
TGTGCCAGCAGCAAAGTTGGCAGGGACAGGGGTGGTGAGCAGTACTTC
>TRBV20-1|TRBD2|many|TRBJ2-1
CSAREGLAGGPYNEQFF
TGCAGTGCTAGAGAGGGGCTAGCGGGAGGACCCTACAATGAGCAGTTCTTC
>TRBV20-1|NA|many|TRBJ2-7
CSADGINYEQYF
TGCAGTGCTGATGGTATTAACTACGAGCAGTACTTC
>TRBV7-8|TRBD2|many|TRBJ2-1
CASSIIGTSGKDEQFF
TGTGCCAGCAGCATCATCGGGACTAGCGGGAAGGATGAGCAGTTCTTC
>TRBV5-6|NA|many|TRBJ2-7
CASSLSFGYEQYF
TGTGCCAGCAGCTTGTCTTTCGGCTACGAGCAGTACTTC
>TRBV9|TRBD1|many|TRBJ1-4
CASSPQGGLEKLFF
TGTGCCAGCAGCCCCCAGGGGGGACTCGAAAAACTGTTTTTT
>TRBV20-1|NA|NA|TRBJ2-3
CSARAPGASTDTQYF
TGCAGTGCTAGAGCCCCGGGGGCTAGCACAGATACGCAGTATTTT
>TRBV29-1|TRBD2|many|TRBJ2-3
CSGTERGVDTQYF
TGCAGTGGTACGGAGCGGGGAGTAGATACGCAGTATTTT
>TRBV20-1|TRBD2|many|TRBJ2-1
CSATSGRNNEQFF
TGCAGTGCTACTAGCGGGAGAAACAATGAGCAGTTCTTC
>TRBV12-3/TRBV12-4|TRBD1|many|TRBJ1-4
CASSNQDRTGEKLFF
TGTGCCAGCAGTAACCAGGACAGGACTGGTGAAAAACTGTTTTTT
>TRBV6-1|TRBD1|many|TRBJ1-6
CASRDRGNSPLHF
TGTGCCAGCAGGGACAGGGGGAATTCACCCCTCCACTTT
>TRBV3-1|NA|many|TRBJ2-7
CASSQENGSVYEQYF
TGTGCCAGCAGCCAAGAGAACGGGAGCGTCTACGAGCAGTACTTC
>TRBV15|TRBD1|many|TRBJ2-1
CATSTPWTGGVNEQFF
TGTGCCACCAGCACCCCCTGGACAGGGGGGGTCAATGAGCAGTTCTTC
>TRBV2|NA|NA|TRBJ1-4
CASSGTAIGEKLFF
TGTGCCAGCAGTGGGACGGCTATTGGGGAAAAACTGTTTTTT
>TRBV20-1|TRBD1|many|TRBJ1-3
CSAVPRGIGNTIYF
TGCAGTGCTGTGCCCAGGGGGATTGGAAACACCATATATTTT
>TRBV20-1|TRBD1|many|TRBJ2-5
CSIPGQGIYQETQYF
TGCAGCATCCCGGGACAGGGGATCTACCAAGAGACCCAGTACTTC
>TRBV7-3|TRBD2|many|TRBJ2-1
CASSARLAGAKNEQFF
TGTGCCAGCAGCGCGCGACTAGCGGGAGCTAAAAATGAGCAGTTCTTC
>TRBV28|TRBD2|many|TRBJ2-1
CASSPGTSGIIYYNEQFF
TGTGCCAGCAGTCCAGGGACTAGCGGAATAATCTACTACAATGAGCAGTTCTTC
>TRBV25-1|NA|NA|TRBJ2-2
CASSTTVTGELFF
TGTGCCAGCAGTACAACAGTCACCGGGGAGCTGTTTTTT
>TRBV10-2|TRBD1|NA|TRBJ2-1
CASEGTGVNDRDNEQFF
TGCGCCAGCGAGGGGACAGGGGTTAATGATCGGGACAATGAGCAGTTCTTC
>TRBV6-6|NA|many|TRBJ2-2
CASSYYRGGPMTGELFF
TGTGCCAGCAGTTACTATAGAGGCGGTCCAATGACCGGGGAGCTGTTTTTT
>TRBV7-9|TRBD2|many|TRBJ2-7
CASSPQASGGYEQYF
TGTGCCAGCAGCCCCCAGGCTAGCGGGGGCTACGAGCAGTACTTC
>TRBV3-1|TRBD1|NA|TRBJ1-1
CASTPGGTNTEAFF
TGTGCCAGCACCCCAGGGGGTACTAACACTGAAGCTTTCTTT
>TRBV4-3|NA|few|TRBJ1-5
CASSQEGYNQPQHF
TGCGCCAGCAGCCAAGAGGGCTACAATCAGCCCCAGCATTTT
>TRBV7-8|TRBD2|NA|TRBJ2-1
CASKRHFGLAGSEQFF
TGTGCCAGCAAACGACATTTCGGCCTAGCGGGTAGTGAGCAGTTCTTC
>TRBV6-5|TRBD2|many|TRBJ2-1
CASSYVSSGEYNEQFF
TGTGCCAGCAGTTACGTTTCTAGCGGGGAATACAATGAGCAGTTCTTC
>TRBV5-5|NA|many|TRBJ2-2
CASSLAPQGGATGELFF
TGTGCCAGCAGCTTGGCCCCTCAGGGCGGGGCGACCGGGGAGCTGTTTTTT
>TRBV2|NA|once|TRBJ1-1
CASSGGKGGNTEAFF
TGTGCCAGCAGCGGAGGGAAGGGGGGGAACACTGAAGCTTTCTTT
>TRBV10-3|NA|many|TRBJ1-1
CAISASGFPEAFF
TGTGCCATCAGTGCCTCAGGGTTCCCTGAAGCTTTCTTT
>TRBV27|NA|many|TRBJ1-4
CASSDEGDEKLFF
TGTGCCAGCAGCGACGAGGGGGATGAAAAACTGTTTTTT
>TRBV5-4|NA|many|TRBJ2-7
CASSLKFTAGLSSSYEQYF
TGTGCCAGCAGCTTGAAATTTACTGCAGGCCTTAGCTCCTCCTACGAGCAGTACTTC
>TRBV5-6|NA|many|TRBJ2-3
CASSSEFGPSTDTQYF
TGTGCCAGCAGCTCGGAATTTGGGCCCAGCACAGATACGCAGTATTTT
>TRBV11-3|NA|NA|TRBJ2-1
CASSSRGGRYNEQFF
TGTGCCAGCAGCTCGAGGGGGGGTCGCTACAATGAGCAGTTCTTC
>TRBV12-3/TRBV12-4|NA|many|TRBJ2-2
CASSLLDRTGELFF
TGTGCCAGCAGTTTACTAGATAGGACCGGGGAGCTGTTTTTT
>TRBV20-1|TRBD1|many|TRBJ1-1
CSARALDRENTEAFF
TGCAGTGCTAGAGCCCTGGACAGGGAGAACACTGAAGCTTTCTTT
>TRBV6-1|NA|many|TRBJ1-1
CASSPPGSRGPNTEAFF
TGTGCCAGCAGTCCTCCAGGCAGTCGGGGTCCGAACACTGAAGCTTTCTTT
>TRBV7-9|NA|many|TRBJ2-3
CASSFPRTDTQYF
TGTGCCAGCAGCTTTCCGCGCACAGATACGCAGTATTTT
>TRBV2|NA|many|TRBJ2-5
CASIWDQQETQYF
TGTGCCAGCATCTGGGACCAACAAGAGACCCAGTACTTC
>TRBV5-1|TRBD2|many|TRBJ2-1
CASSGLGTSGGVSSYNEQFF
TGCGCCAGCAGCGGATTAGGGACTAGCGGGGGGGTTAGCTCCTACAATGAGCAGTTCTTC
>TRBV4-2|TRBD1|few|TRBJ2-1
CASSHLPPDRAYNEQFF
TGTGCCAGCAGCCATCTCCCTCCGGACAGGGCCTACAATGAGCAGTTCTTC
>TRBV6-1|TRBD2|many|TRBJ2-1
CASSGLAGVAEQFF
TGTGCCAGCAGTGGACTAGCGGGAGTCGCTGAGCAGTTCTTC
>TRBV9|TRBD2|many|TRBJ2-5
CASSVRTGGPGETQYF
TGTGCCAGCAGCGTAAGAACGGGAGGGCCAGGAGAGACCCAGTACTTC
>TRBV20-1|NA|many|TRBJ2-1
CSATRSGPSSYNEQFF
TGCAGTGCTACCCGGTCGGGGCCTAGCTCCTACAATGAGCAGTTCTTC